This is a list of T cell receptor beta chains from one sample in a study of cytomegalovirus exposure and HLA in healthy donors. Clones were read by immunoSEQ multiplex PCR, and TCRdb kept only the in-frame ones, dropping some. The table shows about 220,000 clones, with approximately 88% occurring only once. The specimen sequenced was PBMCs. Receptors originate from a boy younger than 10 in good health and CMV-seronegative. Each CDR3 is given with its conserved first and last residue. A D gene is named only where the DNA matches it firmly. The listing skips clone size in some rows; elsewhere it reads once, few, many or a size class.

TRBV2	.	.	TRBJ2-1	TGTGCCAGCAGGGGATTAGGACAGAAGTTCTTC	CASRGLGQKFF
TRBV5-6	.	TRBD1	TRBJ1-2	TGTGCCAGCAGCTATCCAGGGGGCGGCTACACCTTC	CASSYPGGGYTF
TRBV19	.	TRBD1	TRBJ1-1	TGTGCCAGCCGGGACAGCCGGACTGAAGCTTTCTTT	CASRDSRTEAFF
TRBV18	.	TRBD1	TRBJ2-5	TGTGCCAGCTCACCACTGGACAGGGGTGAGACCCAGTACTTC	CASSPLDRGETQYF
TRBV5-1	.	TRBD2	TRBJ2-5	TGCGCCAGCAGCCGGACTAGTAGTAGGCGAGAGACCCAGTACTTC	CASSRTSSRRETQYF
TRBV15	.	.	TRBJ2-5	TGTGCCACCGCCCGGGACTACCAAGAGACCCAGTACTTC	CATARDYQETQYF
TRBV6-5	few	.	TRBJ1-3	TGTGCCAGCATGGGCACGGCAAACACCATATATTTT	CASMGTANTIYF
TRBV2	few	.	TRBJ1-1	TGTGCCAGCAGTGAAGTTGGCATGAACACTGAAGCTTTCTTT	CASSEVGMNTEAFF
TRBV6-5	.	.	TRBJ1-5	TGTGCCAGCAGTTCTTGGGGCGGGGGTCAGCCCCAGCATTTT	CASSSWGGGQPQHF
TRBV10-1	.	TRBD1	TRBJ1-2	TGCGCCAGCAGTGCGGGACAGCACTACACCTTC	CASSAGQHYTF
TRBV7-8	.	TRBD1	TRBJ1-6	TGTGCCAGCAGCTTGGACAGGGTCAATTCACCCCTCCACTTT	CASSLDRVNSPLHF
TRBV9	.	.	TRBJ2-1	TGTGCCAGCAGCGTAGCGGGGGTTAATGAGCAGTTCTTC	CASSVAGVNEQFF
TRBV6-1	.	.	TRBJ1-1	TGTGCCAGCAGTGAAGCGTATCTAGAGGGGAGGGGTACTGAAGCTTTCTTT	CASSEAYLEGRGTEAFF
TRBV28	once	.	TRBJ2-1	TGTGCCAGCAGTCCCGGACACGAGTACAATGAGCAGTTCTTC	CASSPGHEYNEQFF
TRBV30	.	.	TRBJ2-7	TGTGCCTGGAGTGTACCCGGGAATCCGATTTACGAGCAGTACTTC	CAWSVPGNPIYEQYF
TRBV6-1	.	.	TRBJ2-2	TGTGCCAGCAGGACAGCCACCGGGGAGCTGTTTTTT	CASRTATGELFF
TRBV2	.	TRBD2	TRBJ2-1	TGTGCCAGCAGTGAACGGGGGGGCTCAGGTGAGCAGTTCTTC	CASSERGGSGEQFF
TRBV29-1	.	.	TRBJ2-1	TGCAGCGTTGGCCTGCGTCTTAGCTACAATGAGCAGTTCTTC	CSVGLRLSYNEQFF
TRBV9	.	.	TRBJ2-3	TGTGCCAGCAGCGTAGGAGCGGACTCCACCACAGATACGCAGTATTTT	CASSVGADSTTDTQYF
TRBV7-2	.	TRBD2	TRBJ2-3	TGTGCCAGCAGCTCCGTTAGCGGGACGACAGATACGCAGTATTTT	CASSSVSGTTDTQYF
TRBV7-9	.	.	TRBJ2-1	TGTGCGCATGCGCAGACTGATCCTAATGAGCAGTTCTTC	CAHAQTDPNEQFF
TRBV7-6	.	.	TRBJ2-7	TGTGCCAGCAGCTTATCCACGGGGTGGGACGAGCAGTACTTC	CASSLSTGWDEQYF
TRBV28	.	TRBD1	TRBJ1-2	TGTGCCAGCAGATTAAACAGGGGGCGCGAATTCTATGGCTACACCTTC	CASRLNRGREFYGYTF
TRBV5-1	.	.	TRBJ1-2	TGCGCCAGCAGCCCGGAATCGGGGAGTTTTAACTATGGCTACACCTTC	CASSPESGSFNYGYTF
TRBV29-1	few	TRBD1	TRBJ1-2	TGCAGCGTCACACTCCTTGACAGGGTCGATGGCTACACCTTC	CSVTLLDRVDGYTF
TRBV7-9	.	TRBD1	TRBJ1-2	TGTGCCAGCAGCTTAAGGACAGGGAACGGCTACACCTTC	CASSLRTGNGYTF
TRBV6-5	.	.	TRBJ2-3	TGTGCCAGCAGTTCTACGACTACGTCCACAGATACGCAGTATTTT	CASSSTTTSTDTQYF
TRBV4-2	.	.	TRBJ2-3	TGTGCCAGCAGCCAAGTACAGAGCACAGATACGCAGTATTTT	CASSQVQSTDTQYF
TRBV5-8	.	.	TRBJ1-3	TGTGCCAGCAGCTTGAGGGGGACGGGCGACGCCATATATTTT	CASSLRGTGDAIYF
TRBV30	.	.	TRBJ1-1	TGTGCCTGGAGTGTCGGCGGGAATAGGGCTGAAGCTTTCTTT	CAWSVGGNRAEAFF
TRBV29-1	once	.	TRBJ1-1	TGCAGCGTTGAGGGTACTATGGACACTGAAGCTTTCTTT	CSVEGTMDTEAFF
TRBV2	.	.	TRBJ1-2	TGTGCCAGCAGTGAGCGGGGTAACTATGGCTACACCTTC	CASSERGNYGYTF
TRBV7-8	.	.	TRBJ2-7	TGTGCCAGCAGCTGGCAGCGCGCCTACGAGCAGTACTTC	CASSWQRAYEQYF
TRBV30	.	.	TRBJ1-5	TGTGCCTGGAGTGTAGGTGGAGTAGTGCATTTT	CAWSVGGVVHF
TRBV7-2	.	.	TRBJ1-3	TGTGCCAGCAGCCCTGACACAGGAAACACCATATATTTT	CASSPDTGNTIYF
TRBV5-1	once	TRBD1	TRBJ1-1	TGCGCCAGCAGCTTCTACCAGGGGGCCATGAACACTGAAGCTTTCTTT	CASSFYQGAMNTEAFF
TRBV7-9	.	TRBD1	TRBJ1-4	TGTGCCAGCAGCACCAGACAGGGGGCAACTAATGAAAAACTGTTTTTT	CASSTRQGATNEKLFF
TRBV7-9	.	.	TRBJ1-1	TGTGCCAGCAGCGACACAGGGAAAGCCAACACTGAAGCTTTCTTT	CASSDTGKANTEAFF
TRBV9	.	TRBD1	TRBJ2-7	TGTGCCAGCAGTGACGGACAGGTTGGGGTCGACGAGCAGTACTTC	CASSDGQVGVDEQYF
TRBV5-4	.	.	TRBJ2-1	TGTGCCAGCAGCAGGGGTGGCAACTACAATGAGCAGTTCTTC	CASSRGGNYNEQFF
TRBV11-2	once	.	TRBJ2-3	TGTGCCAGCAGCTTAGCCTCAGATACGCAGTATTTT	CASSLASDTQYF
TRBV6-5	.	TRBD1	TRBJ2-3	TGTGCCAGCAGCCCCGGGACAGGCCGCACAGATACGCAGTATTTT	CASSPGTGRTDTQYF
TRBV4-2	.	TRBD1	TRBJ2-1	TGTGCCAGCAGCCAAGATGGGGGACAGGGTGGGCATGAGCAGTTCTTC	CASSQDGGQGGHEQFF
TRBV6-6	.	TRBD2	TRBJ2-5	TGTGCCAGCAGTGGTGCTAGCGGTCAAGAGACCCAGTACTTC	CASSGASGQETQYF
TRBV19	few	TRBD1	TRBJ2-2	TGTGCCAGTAGTACCGGGACAGGGGGCGTCTTGTCGGCCGGGGAGCTGTTTTTT	CASSTGTGGVLSAGELFF
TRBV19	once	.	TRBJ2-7	TGTGCCAGTAGTATAAAGCCGGACGGGACCTACGAGCAGTACTTC	CASSIKPDGTYEQYF
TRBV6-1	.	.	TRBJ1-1	TGTGCCAGCAGGCCGGTGTTGAACACTGAAGCTTTCTTT	CASRPVLNTEAFF
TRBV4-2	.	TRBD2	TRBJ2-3	TGTGCCAGCAGCCAAGAGTGGCTTCAGGCGGGAGTTATTGGAGATACGCAGTATTTT	CASSQEWLQAGVIGDTQYF
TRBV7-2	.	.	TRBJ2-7	TGTGCCAGCAGCCCGGCCTCGGGGGCCTACGAGCAGTACTTC	CASSPASGAYEQYF
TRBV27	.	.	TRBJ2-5	TGTGCCAGCAGTGAAGACACAGGGCCCCAAGAGACCCAGTACTTC	CASSEDTGPQETQYF
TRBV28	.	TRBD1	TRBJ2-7	TGTGCCAGCAGCCTACAGGGGGCCCTGACCTACGAGCAGTACTTC	CASSLQGALTYEQYF